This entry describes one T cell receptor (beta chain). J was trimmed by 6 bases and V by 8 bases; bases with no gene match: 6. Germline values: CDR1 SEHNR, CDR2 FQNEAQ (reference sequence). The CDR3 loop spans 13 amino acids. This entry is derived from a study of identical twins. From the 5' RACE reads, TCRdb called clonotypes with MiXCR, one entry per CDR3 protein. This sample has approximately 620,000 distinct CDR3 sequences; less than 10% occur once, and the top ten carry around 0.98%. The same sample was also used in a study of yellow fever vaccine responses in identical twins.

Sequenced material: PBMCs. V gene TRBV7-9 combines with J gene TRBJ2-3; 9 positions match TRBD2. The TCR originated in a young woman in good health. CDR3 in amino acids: CASYLAGTDTQYF. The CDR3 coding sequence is TGTGCCAGCTACCTAGCGGGAACGGATACGCAGTATTTT.